A single sample is the source of the 18 T cell receptor beta chains below, sequenced in a study of blood T cell repertoires in COVID-19. Some clones are missing from TCRdb's copy, which holds only in-frame ones; the method was immunoSEQ multiplex PCR. The sample consists of about 67,000 clones, approximately 87% of them appearing once. Sequenced material: peripheral blood. The receptors stem from a man aged 50 to 59 with active COVID-19.

This clone has a single count. This chain connects TRBV19 to TRBJ2-1, with 9 bases identical to TRBD1. The germline gives CDR1 LNHDA, CDR2 SQIVND (reference sequence). The CDR3 is made up of 14 amino acids. V lost 8 bases to trimming and J lost 10 bases; unmatched junction nucleotides: 12. CDR3 residues: CASGSWTGDMEQFF. The CDR3 DNA is TGTGCCAGTGGGTCTTGGACAGGGGATATGGAGCAGTTCTTC.

The rearrangement links TRBV9 to TRBJ2-5; 8 bases line up with TRBD2. The CDR3 has 16 amino acids. With V trimmed by 0 bases and J by 3 bases, 7 bases remained unmatched. The V gene's germline CDR1 is SGDLS and CDR2 YYNGEE. CDR3 sequence (DNA): TGTGCCAGCAGCGTAGCTCTAACGGGAGGGGAAGAGACCCAGTACTTC. Protein: CASSVALTGGEETQYF.

The rearrangement links TRBV5-1 to TRBJ2-6; D uncertain. V lost 3 bases and J lost 2, with 12 bases in between. Germline V gene sequence: CDR1 SGHRS, CDR2 YFSETQ. The length of the CDR3 is 16 residues. As DNA, the CDR3 is TGCGCCAGCAGCTCCTACAGAGTAACTGGGGCCAACGTCCTGACTTTC. The encoded protein is CASSSYRVTGANVLTF.

The chain combines TRBV7-2 with TRBJ2-7, with D tentatively TRBD1 (6 bases). The V gene's germline CDR1 is SGHTA and CDR2 FQGNSA. V was clipped by 2 bases and J by 4 bases, with 12 bases between them. The CDR3 consists of 14 residues. The CDR3 DNA reads as TGTGCCAGCAGCTTAAGCAGGGGATGGTACGAGCAGTACTTC. The encoded protein is CASSLSRGWYEQYF.

The chain joins TRBV7-2 to TRBJ2-5; D is perhaps TRBD2 (5 bases). CDR1 and CDR2 from the germline V gene are SGHTA and FQGNSA. The germline V and J ends were trimmed by 2 bases and 4 bases, with 8 bases remaining between them. CDR3 size: 13 residues. CDR3 sequence: CASSLSGPETQYF. In DNA, the CDR3 is TGTGCCAGCAGCTTAAGCGGCCCAGAGACCCAGTACTTC.

The gene calls are TRBV24-1 and TRBJ2-3, with D perhaps TRBD1 (6 bases). Trimming shortened V by 3 bases and J by 9 bases, and 9 bases separated the two germline ends. The CDR3 runs to 12 residues. Germline V gives CDR1 KGHDR, CDR2 SFDVKD. The CDR3 protein is CATSDTGWTQYF. DNA of the CDR3: TGTGCCACCAGTGATACAGGGTGGACGCAGTATTTT.

The chain has TRBV18 and TRBJ2-1, with 8 bases matching TRBD2. V dropped 3 bases and J dropped 5; count of bases not matched to a gene: 3. The CDR3 length is 14 residues. Looked up from germline, CDR1 is KGHSH and CDR2 is LQKENI. The chain's CDR3 is CASSPFGRDNEQFF. In DNA form, the CDR3 reads TGTGCCAGCTCACCCTTCGGGAGGGACAATGAGCAGTTCTTC.

V is TRBV24-1 and J is TRBJ1-2; D not resolved. The germline V gene encodes CDR1 KGHDR and CDR2 SFDVKD. The CDR3 extends over 15 amino acids. V was cut by 4 bases and J by 1 base, with 12 bases left in between. This CDR3 reads CATSDPGARNYGYTF. The DNA for the CDR3 is TGTGCCACCAGTGACCCGGGAGCCCGTAACTATGGCTACACCTTC.

Worth noting for this clone: Distinct nucleotide sequences in the sample also encode this CDR3. The V call is TRBV6-2 or TRBV6-3, the J call TRBJ1-1; 7 bases align to TRBD1. Germline V CDR1 and CDR2: MNHEY, SVGEGT. V dropped 2 bases and J dropped 0; count of bases not matched to a gene: 3. The CDR3 runs 15 residues. DNA of the CDR3: TGTGCCAGCAGTTACGGCGGGACAGTGAACACTGAAGCTTTCTTT. Translating gives CASSYGGTVNTEAFF.

This sequence joins TRBV9 and TRBJ2-3; 13 bases are a match to TRBD2. The J segment lost 0 bases and the V segment lost 3 bases, leaving 7 bases of the junction unmatched. Germline V lookup: CDR1 SGDLS, CDR2 YYNGEE. The CDR3 spans 18 residues. CDR3 loop: CASSAGTSGGASTDTQYF. The CDR3 bases are TGTGCCAGCAGCGCAGGAACTAGCGGGGGGGCTAGCACAGATACGCAGTATTTT.

This clone was recorded once. Here the CDR3 DNA reads TGTGCCAGCAGCTTACGGGGGTCGACGAACTATGGCTACACCTTC. Protein: CASSLRGSTNYGYTF. J is TRBJ1-2 and V is TRBV7-2, with D possibly being TRBD1 (5 bases). The CDR3 consists of 15 residues. V lost 2 bases and J lost 2, with 12 bases in between. Germline assignment: CDR1 SGHTA and CDR2 FQGNSA.

The genes are TRBV12-5 and TRBJ1-2; TRBD1 aligns across 7 bases. The CDR3 runs to 13 residues. Looked up from germline, CDR1 is LGHNT and CDR2 is FRNRAP. V was clipped by 6 bases and J by 4 bases; unmatched bases: 5. The CDR3 DNA is TGTGCTAGTGGAAAGACAGGGACCTATGGCTACACCTTC. Residues: CASGKTGTYGYTF.

The rearrangement links TRBV6-6 to TRBJ2-5; 8 bases fit TRBD2. CDR3 length: 15 residues. The germline gives CDR1 MNHNY, CDR2 SVGAGI (reference sequence). The J segment lost 5 bases and the V segment lost 3 bases, leaving 8 bases of the junction unmatched. The CDR3 nucleotides are TGTGCCAGCAGTTATCTGGGACTAGAGTCCGAGACCCAGTACTTC. Amino acids: CASSYLGLESETQYF.

The rearrangement joins TRBV6-5 to TRBJ1-3, with a possible D match to TRBD1 (5 bases). Germline assignment: CDR1 MNHEY and CDR2 SVGAGI. CDR3 length equals 16 residues. V was cut by 11 bases and J by 0 bases, with 20 bases left in between. CDR3 amino acids: CAGSSGSGLSGNTIYF. The CDR3 DNA reads as TGTGCCGGGAGTTCAGGGTCGGGCCTCTCTGGAAACACCATATATTTT.

The genes are TRBV7-2 and TRBJ1-6; 7 bases map to TRBD1. The junction had 10 bases not matched to a gene; V was cut back by 3 bases and J by 8 bases. The CDR3 spans 16 residues. Germline CDR1 and CDR2: SGHTA and FQGNSA. The DNA of the CDR3 is TGTGCCAGCAGCTTTCGACAGGGTTTTGGTGATTCACCCCTCCACTTT. This encodes CASSFRQGFGDSPLHF.

The chain is built from TRBV3-1 (or the pseudogene TRBV3-2) and TRBJ2-7; D unclear. Germline CDR1 and CDR2: LGHDT and YNNKEL (reference sequence). CDR3 length: 14 residues. The V and J ends lost 0 bases and 2 bases respectively, with 8 bases between them. This CDR3 reads CASSQDLVTYEQYF. The DNA of the CDR3 is TGTGCCAGCAGCCAAGATCTAGTCACCTACGAGCAGTACTTC.

The rearrangement uses TRBV2 and TRBJ2-7, with 11 positions matching TRBD2. Germline CDR1 is SNHLY and CDR2 is FYNNEI. There are 15 residues in the CDR3. Trimming took 9 bases from V and 1 from J; bases not matched to a gene: 8. CDR3: CASTSSGGKSYEQYF. DNA of the CDR3: TGTGCCAGTACCTCTAGCGGGGGGAAATCCTACGAGCAGTACTTC.

CDR3: CASSPPGLLTGELFF. The CDR3 region has the DNA TGTGCCAGCTCACCACCGGGACTTCTCACCGGGGAGCTGTTTTTT. This chain links TRBV18 with TRBJ2-2, with D possibly matching TRBD2 (6 bases). This CDR3 spans 15 amino acids. Germline-derived CDR1 and CDR2 are KGHSH and LQKENI. Trimming cost V 0 bases and J 4 bases, with 9 bases left between them. The full variable domain, completed using reference TRBV18 and TRBJ2-2, is NAGVMQNPRHLVRRRGQEARLRCSPMKGHSHVYWYRQLPEEGLKFMVYLQKENIIDESGMPKERFSAEFPKEGPSILRIQQVVRGDSAAYFCASSPPGLLTGELFFGEGSRLTVL.